This TCR beta chain originates from a study of breast tumors, draining lymph nodes, adjacent tissues. The lymph nodes were axillary draining lymph nodes from breast cancer patients. This clonotype was found many times. The antigen is not known. TCRdb processed the multiplex PCR reads anew with MiXCR; each CDR3 protein has one entry. The table has roughly 110,000 distinct CDR3 sequences, 30% seen once; the top ten hold about 6%. The study's findings and limits: Tumor TCR diversity was below lymph nodes but above nontumor tissue. Compared with basal-like, luminal-like tumors shared significantly more repertoire with nontumor tissue.

Trimming pared 0 bases from V and 2 bases from J, leaving 7 bases between. This CDR3 region has 14 residues. CDR1 is SGDLS, CDR2 YYNGEE, per germline. This receptor was identified in a female donor with breast cancer. Some clones in this sample may be carry-over from other donors' samples. The rearrangement links TRBV9 to TRBJ2-3; D gene unclear. The sample was axillary lymph node tissue. This CDR3 reads CASSVDWNTDTQYF. CDR3 nucleotides: TGTGCCAGCAGCGTAGATTGGAACACAGATACGCAGTATTTT.